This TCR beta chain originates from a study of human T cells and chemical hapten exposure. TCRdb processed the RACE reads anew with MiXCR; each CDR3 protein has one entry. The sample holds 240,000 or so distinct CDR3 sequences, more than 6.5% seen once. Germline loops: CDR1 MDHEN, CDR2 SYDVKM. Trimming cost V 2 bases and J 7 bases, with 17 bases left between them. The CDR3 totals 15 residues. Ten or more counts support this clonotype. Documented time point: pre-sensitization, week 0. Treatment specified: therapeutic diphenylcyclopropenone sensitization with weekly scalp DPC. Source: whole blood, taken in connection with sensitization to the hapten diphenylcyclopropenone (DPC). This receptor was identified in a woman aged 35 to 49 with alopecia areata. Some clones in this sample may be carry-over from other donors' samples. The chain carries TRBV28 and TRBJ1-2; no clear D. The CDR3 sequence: CASSLTARQMSGYTF. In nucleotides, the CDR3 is TGTGCCAGCAGTTTAACGGCTAGGCAGATGTCTGGCTACACCTTC.